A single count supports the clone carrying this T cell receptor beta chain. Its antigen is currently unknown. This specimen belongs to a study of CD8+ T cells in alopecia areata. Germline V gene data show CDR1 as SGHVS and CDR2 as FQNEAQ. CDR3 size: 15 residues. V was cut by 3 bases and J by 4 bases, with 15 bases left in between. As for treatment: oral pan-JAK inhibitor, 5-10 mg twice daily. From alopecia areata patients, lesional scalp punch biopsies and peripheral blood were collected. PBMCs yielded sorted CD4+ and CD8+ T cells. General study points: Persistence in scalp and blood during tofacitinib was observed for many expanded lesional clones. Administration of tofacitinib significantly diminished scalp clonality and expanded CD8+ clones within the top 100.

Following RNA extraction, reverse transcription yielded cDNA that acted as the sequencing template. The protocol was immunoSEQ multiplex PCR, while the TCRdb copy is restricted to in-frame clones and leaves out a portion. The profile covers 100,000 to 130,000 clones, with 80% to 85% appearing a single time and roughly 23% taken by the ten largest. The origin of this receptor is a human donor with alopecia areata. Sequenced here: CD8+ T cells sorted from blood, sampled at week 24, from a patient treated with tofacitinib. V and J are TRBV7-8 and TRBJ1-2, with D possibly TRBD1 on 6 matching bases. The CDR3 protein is CASSLGTGPPYGYTF. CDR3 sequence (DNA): TGTGCCAGCAGCTTGGGTACAGGGCCCCCCTATGGCTACACCTTC.